This is a list of T cell receptor beta chains from one sample in a study of blood T cell repertoires in COVID-19. Here immunoSEQ multiplex PCR was the method, and the copy in TCRdb shows in-frame clones only, minus some. This sample has 150,000 to 200,000 clones, with 90% to 95% found just once. Sequencing was performed on peripheral blood. The receptor set was obtained from a young man with COVID-19, enrolled during active disease. The CDR3 runs from the conserved cysteine through the conserved F or W. A D gene is named only where the DNA matches it firmly. Size is omitted from some rows. Given values are once, few, many or a class for expanded clones.

j_call | v_call | clone_size | d_call | cdr3_nt | cdr3_aa
TRBJ2-5 | TRBV27 | . | TRBD2 | TGTGCCAGCAGTCGGCAGGGGCCGGGACTAGCGGGGGGGGTACCTTGGGAGACCCAGTACTTC | CASSRQGPGLAGGVPWETQYF
TRBJ2-3 | TRBV6-5 | . | TRBD1 | TGTGCCAGCAGTTACTCGAGGGGACAGGGTACAGATACGCAGTATTTT | CASSYSRGQGTDTQYF
TRBJ2-1 | TRBV13 | . | TRBD1 | TGTGCCAGCACTACAGGGGGCGGAACCAACAATGAGCAGTTCTTC | CASTTGGGTNNEQFF
TRBJ2-2 | TRBV3-1/TRBV3-2 | . | TRBD2 | TGTGCCAGCAGCCAAGATGAGGGACTAGCTGGGGCCACCGGGGAGCTGTTTTTT | CASSQDEGLAGATGELFF
TRBJ1-2 | TRBV12-3/TRBV12-4 | . | TRBD1 | TGTGCCAGCAGTGACAGGGACGGGGGCTACACCTTC | CASSDRDGGYTF
TRBJ2-3 | TRBV7-9 | . | . | TGTGCCAGCAGATCCTCGGACACGAAGGCCGCCACAGATACGCAGTATTTT | CASRSSDTKAATDTQYF
TRBJ2-6 | TRBV2 | . | . | TGTGCCAGCAGTGATGGAGGGACTGGGGCCAACGTCCTGACTTTC | CASSDGGTGANVLTF
TRBJ1-5 | TRBV6-5 | . | . | TGTGCCAGCAGTTACGACAGCCTGCAGCCCCAGCATTTT | CASSYDSLQPQHF
TRBJ2-7 | TRBV29-1 | . | TRBD1 | TGCAGCGTTGTGACAGGGTGGGGGTACGAGCAGTACTTC | CSVVTGWGYEQYF
TRBJ1-1 | TRBV7-2 | . | TRBD1 | TGTGCCAGCAGCTTGCGGTTGGACAGGACGATTGAAGCTTTCTTT | CASSLRLDRTIEAFF
TRBJ1-2 | TRBV5-1 | . | TRBD1 | TGCGCCAGCAGCTCCGGACAGGGAATTTCGACTAACTATGGCTACACCTTC | CASSSGQGISTNYGYTF
TRBJ2-7 | TRBV6-5 | . | . | TGTGCCAGCAGTCGCCGGGTGCCCATGGTTGACGAGCAGTACTTC | CASSRRVPMVDEQYF
TRBJ2-3 | TRBV12-3/TRBV12-4 | . | . | TGTGCCAGCAAAACATACAGCACAGATACGCAGTATTTT | CASKTYSTDTQYF
TRBJ2-7 | TRBV11-2 | . | TRBD2 | TGTGCCAGCAGCTTAGTGGTGCTAGCGGGGGGGTCCCACGAGCAGTACTTC | CASSLVVLAGGSHEQYF
TRBJ1-1 | TRBV9 | once | . | TGTGCCAGCAGCGTAACGAGTGGAGACACTGAAGCTTTCTTT | CASSVTSGDTEAFF
TRBJ1-1 | TRBV12-3/TRBV12-4 | . | . | TGTGCCAGCAGTTTAAACCAGAGGGCTGAAGCTTTCTTT | CASSLNQRAEAFF
TRBJ2-2 | TRBV2 | . | . | TGTGCCAGCAGCATGGACTGGAACACCGGGGAGCTGTTTTTT | CASSMDWNTGELFF
TRBJ2-5 | TRBV3-1/TRBV3-2 | . | TRBD2 | TGTGCCAGCAGCCCTCTTCTTACTAGCGGGGGAGAGACCCAGTACTTC | CASSPLLTSGGETQYF
TRBJ1-1 | TRBV27 | . | TRBD1 | TGTGCCAGCAGGAGACAGGGGGCTTGGAACACTGAAGCTTTCTTT | CASRRQGAWNTEAFF
TRBJ2-1 | TRBV7-9 | . | . | TGTGCCAGCATCCGAGACACAGGAAGCTCCTACAATGAGCAGTTCTTC | CASIRDTGSSYNEQFF
TRBJ1-1 | TRBV6-5 | . | . | TGTGCCAGCAGGCCGGGACATAAGAACACTGAAGCTTTCTTT | CASRPGHKNTEAFF
TRBJ1-2 | TRBV6-5 | . | TRBD1 | TGTGCCAGCAGTTCCGTGACAGGGCAACATGGCTACACCTTC | CASSSVTGQHGYTF
TRBJ1-3 | TRBV7-9 | . | . | TGTGCCAGCAGCTTAGTCAGGGCAGGACACTCTGGAAACACCATATATTTT | CASSLVRAGHSGNTIYF
TRBJ1-5 | TRBV11-2 | . | . | TGTGCCAGCAGCGCGCAAATGGATCAGCCCCAGCATTTT | CASSAQMDQPQHF
TRBJ1-1 | TRBV5-1 | . | TRBD1 | TGCGCCAGCAGCTTAAACAGGGGGAACACTGAAGCTTTCTTT | CASSLNRGNTEAFF
TRBJ1-4 | TRBV11-2 | . | . | TGTGCCAGCAGCTTAGCGGTAGGGGATAATGAAAAACTGTTTTTT | CASSLAVGDNEKLFF
TRBJ1-5 | TRBV4-1 | . | . | TGCGCCAGCAGCCAACCCCTCGAAAGCGGACAGCCCCAGCATTTT | CASSQPLESGQPQHF
TRBJ1-3 | TRBV7-6 | . | TRBD1 | TGTGCCAGCAGCCAACAGACAGGGCCTGGAAACACCATATATTTT | CASSQQTGPGNTIYF
TRBJ1-3 | TRBV7-9 | . | TRBD1 | TGTGCCGCGGACAGGGACTCTGGAAACACCATATATTTT | CAADRDSGNTIYF
TRBJ1-1 | TRBV21-1 | once | . | TGTGCCGGGAGTTGTGCGAACACTGAAGCTTTCTTT | CAGSCANTEAFF
TRBJ2-5 | TRBV12-3/TRBV12-4 | . | . | TGTGCCAGCAGTTTAGGCAGTGGAGAGACCCAGTACTTC | CASSLGSGETQYF
TRBJ2-5 | TRBV28 | once | TRBD2 | TGTGCCAGCAGTTATAGCGGGGGGGGACTGGAGACCCAGTACTTC | CASSYSGGGLETQYF
TRBJ2-3 | TRBV5-1 | . | . | TGCGCCAGCAGCTTTTCTAGCCATAGCACAGATACGCAGTATTTT | CASSFSSHSTDTQYF
TRBJ2-1 | TRBV6-5 | . | TRBD2 | TGTGCCAGCAGGGGAAGCGGGGGGGCCGACAATGAGCAGTTCTTC | CASRGSGGADNEQFF
TRBJ2-1 | TRBV7-2 | . | TRBD2 | TGTGCCAGCACCGACGAGCGGGGGGTCTCTGTCCACAATGAGCAGTTCTTC | CASTDERGVSVHNEQFF
TRBJ2-3 | TRBV7-9 | . | TRBD2 | TGTGCCAGCAGCGGGGGACTAGCGGGGGTTGCGGCAGATACGCAGTATTTT | CASSGGLAGVAADTQYF
TRBJ2-5 | TRBV2 | . | TRBD1 | TGTGCCAGCAGCAAACAGGGGTCGGGAGAGACCCAGTACTTC | CASSKQGSGETQYF
TRBJ1-4 | TRBV5-1 | . | TRBD1 | TGCGCCAGCAGCACGACAGGGCCGGAACGACTGTTTTTT | CASSTTGPERLFF
TRBJ2-3 | TRBV7-2 | . | TRBD2 | TGTGCCAGCAGCCTCCAGACTAGCGGGAGCACAGATACGCAGTATTTT | CASSLQTSGSTDTQYF
TRBJ1-1 | TRBV6-5 | . | . | TGTGCCACCCAAGGGGTAAATGGAGCTTTCTTT | CATQGVNGAFF
TRBJ2-3 | TRBV19 | . | . | TGTGCCAGTAGTATGGACAGCCGCACAGATACGCAGTATTTT | CASSMDSRTDTQYF
TRBJ2-5 | TRBV7-6 | once | . | TGTGCCAGCAGCCTGGACAGACAAGAGACCCAGTACTTC | CASSLDRQETQYF
TRBJ1-4 | TRBV14 | . | . | TGTGCCAGCAGCCAACGCCTACAGAATGAAAAACTGTTTTTT | CASSQRLQNEKLFF
TRBJ1-2 | TRBV13 | . | . | TGTGCCAGCAGCTCCAGAGCAGGGGCCGGCTATGGCTACACCTTC | CASSSRAGAGYGYTF
TRBJ2-1 | TRBV7-3 | . | TRBD1 | TGTGCCAGCAGCTCCCGCGGGACAGGGTTCAATGAGCAGTTCTTC | CASSSRGTGFNEQFF